This is a list of T cell receptor beta chains from one sample in a study of blood T cell repertoires in COVID-19. Some clones are missing from TCRdb's copy, which holds only in-frame ones; the method was immunoSEQ multiplex PCR. The data show roughly 250,000 clones, 75% to 85% seen once. The sequenced sample was peripheral blood. These TCRs come from a woman aged 55-70 years with active or convalescent COVID-19. CDR3s include the opening cysteine and the closing phenylalanine or tryptophan. D genes are given only for firm matches. Clone size is stated in some rows and not others, as once, few, many or a class when expanded.

length,J,V,size,D,CDR3,DNA
16,TRBJ2-1,TRBV6-5,many,TRBD2,CASSYSGLAVYNEQFF,TGTGCCAGCAGTTACTCGGGACTAGCGGTCTACAATGAGCAGTTCTTC
12,TRBJ1-2,TRBV28,-,-,CASRLGGDGYTF,TGTGCCAGCAGATTGGGGGGGGATGGCTACACCTTC
13,TRBJ2-7,TRBV5-1,-,TRBD1,CASSRTGTYEQYF,TGCGCCAGCAGTAGGACAGGTACCTACGAGCAGTACTTC
13,TRBJ1-1,TRBV19,-,-,CASSFRDTWGAFF,TGTGCCAGTAGTTTCCGGGACACTTGGGGAGCTTTCTTT
17,TRBJ2-2,TRBV25-1,-,-,CASSETLGLANTGELFF,TGTGCCAGCAGTGAAACGTTAGGACTCGCGAACACCGGGGAGCTGTTTTTT
14,TRBJ1-6,TRBV10-3,-,-,CAIRFSGSNSPLHF,TGTGCCATCAGGTTCTCTGGGAGTAATTCACCCCTCCACTTT
13,TRBJ2-1,TRBV4-2,-,-,CASSRRLGSEQFF,TGTGCCAGCAGCCGGAGACTAGGCAGTGAGCAGTTCTTC
14,TRBJ2-5,TRBV10-3,-,TRBD1,CAISRQGPQETQYF,TGTGCCATCAGTCGACAGGGTCCCCAAGAGACCCAGTACTTC
16,TRBJ1-2,TRBV4-1,-,-,CASSQDPERQGYGYTF,TGCGCCAGCAGCCAAGATCCGGAGAGGCAGGGCTATGGCTACACCTTC
14,TRBJ1-1,TRBV7-2,-,-,CASSLGGVNTEAFF,TGTGCCAGCAGCTTAGGGGGGGTAAACACTGAAGCTTTCTTT
13,TRBJ1-5,TRBV12-3/TRBV12-4,-,-,CASSFIGNQPQHF,TGTGCCAGCAGTTTTATCGGGAATCAGCCCCAGCATTTT
15,TRBJ1-1,TRBV30,-,TRBD1,CAWRRGRGMNTEAFF,TGTGCCTGGAGGAGGGGCAGGGGGATGAACACTGAAGCTTTCTTT
14,TRBJ2-2,TRBV5-1,few,-,CASSEQGNTGELFF,TGCGCCAGCAGCGAACAGGGAAACACCGGGGAGCTGTTTTTT
15,TRBJ1-2,TRBV15,-,TRBD1,CATSILTGANYGYTF,TGTGCCACCAGCATTTTAACAGGGGCTAACTATGGCTACACCTTC
14,TRBJ2-3,TRBV19,-,TRBD2,CASSSTSGGDTQYF,TGTGCCAGTAGTTCGACTAGCGGGGGAGATACGCAGTATTTT
16,TRBJ1-5,TRBV2,-,TRBD1,CASGTGGAEVNQPQHF,TGTGCCAGCGGAACAGGGGGCGCTGAGGTAAATCAGCCCCAGCATTTT
16,TRBJ2-3,TRBV7-3,-,TRBD1,CASSLLGQGKADTQYF,TGTGCCAGCAGCTTGTTGGGACAGGGGAAGGCAGATACGCAGTATTTT
13,TRBJ1-1,TRBV29-1,-,TRBD1,CSVWDRENTEAFF,TGCAGCGTTTGGGACAGGGAGAACACTGAAGCTTTCTTT
17,TRBJ2-3,TRBV9,-,-,CASSVGLGDRISDTQYF,TGTGCCAGCAGCGTAGGGTTGGGAGACAGGATATCAGATACGCAGTATTTT
15,TRBJ1-2,TRBV4-1,-,-,CASSQDQGSYYGYTF,TGCGCCAGCAGCCAAGATCAGGGCAGCTACTATGGCTACACCTTC
16,TRBJ1-1,TRBV5-1,-,TRBD1,CASSRGQGVGNTEAFF,TGCGCCAGCAGCAGGGGACAGGGGGTGGGGAACACTGAAGCTTTCTTT
16,TRBJ1-2,TRBV6-2/TRBV6-3,-,-,CASSYLAGEANYGYTF,TGTGCCAGCAGTTACCTCGCGGGGGAGGCCAACTATGGCTACACCTTC
14,TRBJ2-3,TRBV21-1,-,-,CASIGTSGGDTQYF,TGTGCCAGCATTGGGACTAGCGGGGGAGATACGCAGTATTTT
15,TRBJ2-7,TRBV6-2/TRBV6-3,-,TRBD1,CASSYSRDRGYEQYF,TGTGCCAGCAGTTACTCGAGGGACAGAGGGTACGAGCAGTACTTC
17,TRBJ2-7,TRBV4-1,-,TRBD1,CASSQDGGQGTPYEQYF,TGCGCCAGCAGCCAAGATGGGGGACAGGGGACCCCCTACGAGCAGTACTTC
19,TRBJ2-7,TRBV4-2,-,TRBD2,CASSPEVGGPGLAGAGRYF,TGTGCCAGCAGCCCTGAGGTAGGTGGTCCGGGACTAGCGGGGGCCGGACGATACTTC
17,TRBJ2-6,TRBV7-9,-,-,CASSLVAGNSGANVLTF,TGTGCCAGCAGCTTAGTGGCAGGGAACTCTGGGGCCAACGTCCTGACTTTC